This T cell receptor beta chain comes out of a study of blood T cell repertoires in COVID-19. Across the whole study: Spain, Italy and the United States supplied samples that represented acute and convalescent COVID-19. PBMCs, B-cell-depleted T cells, or T cells were the source of the cDNA or gDNA that made up the material.

In the authors' workflow: Reference gene primer amplification in the assay estimated nucleated cell counts. Sequencing used immunoSEQ multiplex PCR; TCRdb keeps in-frame clones, though not all of them. V and J calls and clone size come straight from that table; D and trimming were deduced from the DNA. Among about 170,000 clones, approximately 80% were seen once, and the ten largest hold around 7%. Germline V gene sequence: CDR1 SGHAT, CDR2 FQNNGV. J was trimmed by 6 bases and V by 5 bases; bases with no gene match: 4. The length of the CDR3 is 14 residues. It was during active infection that Seattle patients were enrolled and then longitudinally followed.

The chain carries TRBV11-2 and TRBJ2-2; 9 nucleotides align to TRBD2. This TCR was recovered from a woman between 40 and 50 years old with COVID-19, enrolled during active disease. Sequenced: peripheral blood. The CDR3 reads CASSPGGGAGELFF. The CDR3 nucleotides are TGTGCCAGCAGCCCCGGCGGGGGGGCCGGGGAGCTGTTTTTT.